The clone carrying this T cell receptor (beta chain) was counted a single time. The data were obtained in a study of shared clonotypes between healthy human individuals. Across the study: Donor composition was two women and three men, aged 18 to 49.

This table comes from immunoSEQ multiplex PCR, and its TCRdb copy is limited to in-frame clones, with some not included. The sample has about 700,000 clones; about 74% are singletons. The CDR3 covers 16 residues. Per germline, CDR1 ENHRY and CDR2 SYGVKD. Trimming cost V 6 bases and J 6 bases, with 21 bases left between them. Sequenced: memory CD4+ T cells sorted from blood. The subset is: CD45RA-negative fraction. This TCR came from a woman aged 30 to 39 in good health. This chain connects TRBV10-3 to TRBJ2-1; tentatively, D is TRBD1 (6 bases). CDR3 region: CAISPTGSIQGNEQFF. DNA of the CDR3: TGTGCCATCAGCCCGACTGGAAGCATACAGGGCAATGAGCAGTTCTTC.